The 23 T cell receptor beta chains reported below all come from one sample, sequenced in a study of T cell responses to AZD1222 COVID-19 vaccine. The protocol was immunoSEQ multiplex PCR, while the TCRdb copy is restricted to in-frame clones and leaves out a portion. The data hold some 160,000 clones, with 87% observed a single time. Specimen: peripheral blood, collected 28 days after the second AZD1222 dose. The origin of the receptors is an adult who received the AZD1222 COVID-19 vaccine.

The chain couples TRBV5-8 to TRBJ2-4; weak D call: TRBD2 (7 bases). Germline loops: CDR1 SGHTS, CDR2 YDEGEE. The CDR3 extends over 17 amino acids. V was pared by 2 bases and J by 6 bases, with 21 bases between. The CDR3 DNA reads as TGTGCCAGCAGCTTTGCGGGGGCCCTCAAAGGGGGAAACATTCAGTACTTC. Its translation: CASSFAGALKGGNIQYF. Looking up the rest from reference TRBV5-8 and TRBJ2-4 gives the full variable domain: EAGVTQSPTHLIKTRGQQATLRCSPISGHTSVYWYQQALGLGLQFLLWYDEGEERNRGNFPPRFSGRQFPNYSSELNVNALELEDSALYLCASSFAGALKGGNIQYFGAGTRLSVL.

The chain joins TRBV5-4 to TRBJ1-1; possible D gene TRBD1, 5 bases. This CDR3 has 12 residues. CDR1 and CDR2 from the germline V gene are SGHNT and YYREEE (reference sequence). V was trimmed by 2 bases and J by 6 bases, leaving 8 bases between them. CDR3 in DNA: TGTGCCAGCAGCTTTGGGGGTCCTGAAGCTTTCTTT. Its translation: CASSFGGPEAFF.

This clone appeared once. The rearrangement uses TRBV5-1 and TRBJ2-3; the match to TRBD2 covers 16 bases. Germline CDR1 is SGHRS and CDR2 is YFSETQ. After removal of 4 bases from V and 4 bases from J, the junction contained 12 bases not matched to a gene. The CDR3 is made up of 19 amino acids. CDR3 bases: TGCGCCAGCAGCCCAGGTCCCGGGACTAGCGGGGGGGTGTCAGATACGCAGTATTTT. Residues: CASSPGPGTSGGVSDTQYF.

This clone was picked up one time. The V call is TRBV6-1, the J call TRBJ1-5; 10 positions match TRBD1. The CDR3 loop spans 15 amino acids. Germline CDR1 MNHNS, CDR2 SASEGT. V lost 2 bases and J lost 6; bases outside the gene matches: 4. This CDR3 reads CASSENGQGVQPQHF. In DNA form, the CDR3 reads TGTGCCAGCAGTGAAAACGGACAGGGGGTTCAGCCCCAGCATTTT.

The count of this clone is one. V gene TRBV18 combines with J gene TRBJ1-1; D unresolved. The CDR3 is made up of 14 amino acids. With 3 bases removed from V and 2 bases from J, the gap between germline ends came to 10 bases. Germline loops: CDR1 KGHSH, CDR2 LQKENI. The CDR3 is CASSPLGGNTEAFF. CDR3 nucleotide sequence: TGTGCCAGCTCACCGTTGGGCGGAAACACTGAAGCTTTCTTT. Full variable domain (missing parts from reference TRBV18 and TRBJ1-1): NAGVMQNPRHLVRRRGQEARLRCSPMKGHSHVYWYRQLPEEGLKFMVYLQKENIIDESGMPKERFSAEFPKEGPSILRIQQVVRGDSAAYFCASSPLGGNTEAFFGQGTRLTVV.

The chain links TRBV27 to TRBJ1-6; 10 nucleotides agree with TRBD1. Germline V lookup: CDR1 MNHEY, CDR2 SMNVEV (reference sequence). The CDR3 totals 15 residues. V was pared by 3 bases and J by 7 bases, with 3 bases of the junction left unmatched. In DNA form, the CDR3 reads TGTGCCAGCAGTTTGGGGACAGGGGTAAATTCACCCCTCCACTTT. This gives the protein CASSLGTGVNSPLHF.

The CDR3 DNA reads TGCGCCAGCAGTCTAGACAGGGGGCCTTACGAGCAGTACTTC. Translated, it gives CASSLDRGPYEQYF. The chain carries TRBV5-1 and TRBJ2-7, with 10 bases that match TRBD1. Germline values: CDR1 SGHRS, CDR2 YFSETQ. The V gene end was trimmed by 5 bases and the J gene end by 4 bases; junction bases not matched to a gene: 6. The CDR3 has 14 residues. Full variable domain (missing parts from reference TRBV5-1 and TRBJ2-7): KAGVTQTPRYLIKTRGQQVTLSCSPISGHRSVSWYQQTPGQGLQFLFEYFSETQRNKGNFPGRFSGRQFSNSRSEMNVSTLELGDSALYLCASSLDRGPYEQYFGPGTRLTVT.

The chain joins TRBV2 to TRBJ1-3; TRBD1 matches at 9 bases. The CDR3 has 13 residues. Per the germline V gene, CDR1 is SNHLY and CDR2 is FYNNEI. The V segment lost 3 bases and the J segment 7 bases; nucleotides outside the gene matches: 1. The CDR3 loop reads CASSDGQGNTIYF. The CDR3 DNA reads as TGTGCCAGCAGTGACGGACAGGGGAACACCATATATTTT.

This clone was picked up one time. V is TRBV5-1 and J is TRBJ1-5; 7 bases fit TRBD1. CDR3 length: 15 residues. The trim removed 4 bases at V and 3 bases at J, leaving 7 bases unmatched. The germline gives CDR1 SGHRS, CDR2 YFSETQ. The CDR3 region is CASSPTGRLNQPQHF. DNA of the CDR3: TGCGCCAGCAGCCCGACAGGGAGACTCAATCAGCCCCAGCATTTT.

The gene calls are TRBV4-1 and TRBJ2-1; 7 bases match TRBD1. Germline trimming cut 4 bases from V and 4 bases from J; bases unmatched to any gene: 7. The CDR3 sequence is 15 residues long. Germline V gene lookup returns CDR1 MGHRA and CDR2 YSYEKL. CDR3: CASSPQGGAYNEQFF. The DNA for the CDR3 is TGCGCCAGCAGCCCCCAAGGGGGCGCTTACAATGAGCAGTTCTTC.

A single count supports this clone. This sequence joins TRBV6-2 or TRBV6-3 and TRBJ2-3; no definite D call. V was pared by 5 bases and J by 7 bases, with 13 bases between. CDR1 and CDR2 from the germline V gene are MNHEY and SVGEGT. This CDR3 spans 13 amino acids. For the CDR3, the DNA is TGTGCCAGCAGTCTCTTCGACAACAATACGCAGTATTTT. Translation: CASSLFDNNTQYF.

The chain uses TRBV14 and TRBJ1-1, with D unclear. CDR1 is SGHDN, CDR2 FVKESK, per germline. V lost 2 bases and J lost 4, with 8 bases in between. This CDR3 is built from 13 residues. CDR3 amino acids: CASSQSFFTEAFF. Here the CDR3 DNA reads TGTGCCAGCAGCCAATCTTTCTTCACTGAAGCTTTCTTT.

This sequence joins TRBV30 and TRBJ2-6; no clear D. V was trimmed by 8 bases and J by 2 bases, leaving 10 bases between them. The CDR3 covers 13 residues. Germline V CDR1 and CDR2: GTSNPN, SVGIG (reference sequence). The CDR3 nucleotides are TGTGCCACCTTAGGGCCTGGGGCCAACGTCCTGACTTTC. Translating gives CATLGPGANVLTF.

The chain carries TRBV3-1 (or the pseudogene TRBV3-2) and TRBJ1-4, with unresolved D. Trimming pared 0 bases from V and 10 bases from J, leaving 6 bases between. In germline, CDR1 is LGHDT, CDR2 YNNKEL (reference sequence). The CDR3 spans 12 residues. The CDR3 protein is CASSQDLLKLFF. As DNA, the CDR3 is TGTGCCAGCAGCCAAGATCTCTTAAAACTGTTTTTT.

The J gene is TRBJ2-7, the V gene TRBV7-9, with D uncertain. This CDR3 is 12 amino acids long. Per the germline V gene, CDR1 is SEHNR and CDR2 is FQNEAQ (reference sequence). V lost 3 bases and J lost 0, with 3 bases in between. CDR3 nucleotide sequence: TGTGCCAGCAGCTTCCCCTCCTACGAGCAGTACTTC. It is translated as CASSFPSYEQYF.

This rearrangement joins TRBV4-2 to TRBJ2-5, with D perhaps TRBD1 (6 bases). The CDR3 spans 13 residues. CDR1 is LGHNA and CDR2 is YNFKEQ in the germline V gene. The V end was cut by 5 bases, the J end by 2 bases, with 9 bases between. CDR3 in DNA: TGTGCCAGCAGCATACAGGGTCAAGAGACCCAGTACTTC. Its protein is CASSIQGQETQYF.

CDR3 in amino acids: CASSLGSLLNTEAFF. CDR3 nucleotides: TGTGCCAGCAGCTTAGGTTCTCTTTTGAACACTGAAGCTTTCTTT. The chain has TRBV11-2 and TRBJ1-1; no clear D. The CDR3 is made up of 15 amino acids. V was trimmed by 1 base and J by 0 bases, leaving 9 bases between them. Per germline, CDR1 SGHAT and CDR2 FQNNGV. The full variable domain, rest sourced from reference TRBV11-2 and TRBJ1-1, is EAGVAQSPRYKIIEKRQSVAFWCNPISGHATLYWYQQILGQGPKLLIQFQNNGVVDDSQLPKDRFSAERLKGVDSTLKIQPAKLEDSAVYLCASSLGSLLNTEAFFGQGTRLTVV.

The V gene is TRBV12-5, the J gene TRBJ1-1; the match to TRBD1 covers 8 bases. Germline loops: CDR1 LGHNT, CDR2 FRNRAP. This CDR3 is built from 13 residues. J lost 11 bases, V lost 10 bases, and 15 bases had no gene match. CDR3 loop: CATQTGASKDAFF. The CDR3 coding sequence is TGTGCTACCCAGACAGGGGCCTCTAAGGATGCTTTCTTT.

A single count supports this clone. This chain's CDR3 is CASSRGSGKETQYF. CDR3 nucleotide sequence: TGCGCCAGCTCTAGGGGTAGTGGGAAAGAGACCCAGTACTTC. The chain recombines TRBV5-1 with TRBJ2-5; D might be TRBD1 (5 bases). This CDR3 is built from 14 residues. V lost 7 bases and J 3 bases, leaving 16 bases between the germline ends. Looked up from germline, CDR1 is SGHRS and CDR2 is YFSETQ.

This clone is a singleton in its sample. The CDR3 sequence is CASSPGQGGSTVAEAFF. The CDR3 DNA is TGTGCCAGCAGCCCAGGACAGGGAGGGAGTACGGTCGCTGAAGCTTTCTTT. This chain uses TRBV4-2 with TRBJ1-1, with 8 positions matching TRBD1. The junction had 16 bases not matched to a gene; V was cut back by 4 bases and J by 6 bases. CDR3 length equals 17 residues. Germline V lookup: CDR1 LGHNA, CDR2 YNFKEQ.

The rearrangement links TRBV19 to TRBJ2-2; 10 bases fit TRBD2. The CDR3 length is 17 residues. CDR1 is LNHDA, CDR2 SQIVND, per germline (reference sequence). The V and J ends lost 0 bases and 6 bases, in that order; junction bases with no gene match: 7. The CDR3 coding sequence is TGTGCCAGTAGTATAGACTTACTAGCGGGGAGGTCCGGGGAGCTGTTTTTT. Translation gives CASSIDLLAGRSGELFF.

This chain connects TRBV3-1 (or the pseudogene TRBV3-2) to TRBJ1-1; tentatively, D is TRBD1 (6 bases). This CDR3 is built from 15 residues. The ends were cut back, 5 bases at V and 0 bases at J, with 13 bases in the middle. In germline, CDR1 is LGHDT, CDR2 YNNKEL (reference sequence). The CDR3 DNA follows: TGTGCCAGCAGCTTTACAGGGCGCATGAACACTGAAGCTTTCTTT. It codes for CASSFTGRMNTEAFF.

The chain combines TRBV7-9 with TRBJ1-1, with D possibly being TRBD1 (5 bases). The CDR3 contains 15 residues. V gave up 2 bases and J gave up 5 bases, with 15 bases separating them. Germline values: CDR1 SEHNR, CDR2 FQNEAQ (reference sequence). The CDR3 loop is CASSLLMGRGTEAFF. CDR3 sequence (DNA): TGTGCCAGCAGCTTATTGATGGGTAGGGGAACTGAAGCTTTCTTT. Looking up the rest from reference TRBV7-9 and TRBJ1-1 gives the full variable domain: DTGVSQNPRHKITKRGQNVTFRCDPISEHNRLYWYRQTLGQGPEFLTYFQNEAQLEKSRLLSDRFSAERPKGSFSTLEIQRTEQGDSAMYLCASSLLMGRGTEAFFGQGTRLTVV.